The 22 T cell receptor beta chains in this list originate from one sample, sequenced in a study of blood T cell repertoires in COVID-19. TCRdb's table, derived via immunoSEQ multiplex PCR, lists solely in-frame clones and lacks some. This table has 110,000 to 150,000 clones, around 82% appearing once. Material for sequencing was peripheral blood. The receptors were sampled from a woman in her fifties or sixties with acute or convalescent COVID-19.

The rearrangement links TRBV6-1 to TRBJ1-4; the D gene is possibly TRBD1 (5 bases). Germline V gene data show CDR1 as MNHNS and CDR2 as SASEGT. The CDR3 runs to 15 residues. V was cut by 1 base and J by 8 bases, with 14 bases left in between. The CDR3 reads CASSEVGGSGEKLFF. Written as DNA, the CDR3 is TGTGCCAGCAGTGAAGTCGGGGGGTCGGGGGAAAAACTGTTTTTT.

J is TRBJ1-4 and V is TRBV19; D uncertain. V lost 0 bases and J lost 7, with 18 bases in between. The CDR3 totals 17 residues. From germline, CDR1 is LNHDA and CDR2 SQIVND (reference sequence). The CDR3, as DNA: TGTGCCAGTAGTATAGATCACCGGACCTGGAGGGCTGAAAAACTGTTTTTT. Translated: CASSIDHRTWRAEKLFF.

V is TRBV5-4 and J is TRBJ2-3; 8 bases map to TRBD2. Germline trimming cut 4 bases from V and 5 bases from J; bases unmatched to any gene: 12. The CDR3 sequence is 16 residues long. Looked up from germline, CDR1 is SGHNT and CDR2 is YYREEE (reference sequence). The CDR3 spells CASSLIAGSAGDTQYF. The CDR3 DNA reads TGTGCCAGCAGCCTCATAGCGGGATCAGCAGGAGATACGCAGTATTTT. The variable domain in full, completed from reference TRBV5-4 and TRBJ2-3, reads ETGVTQSPTHLIKTRGQQVTLRCSSQSGHNTVSWYQQALGQGPQFIFQYYREEENGRGNFPPRFSGLQFPNYSSELNVNALELDDSALYLCASSLIAGSAGDTQYFGPGTRLTVL.

This clone was seen only once. Other DNA sequences in this sample translate to the same CDR3. J is TRBJ1-5 and V is TRBV5-8; unclear D gene. The CDR3 length is 12 residues. Germline V gene sequence: CDR1 SGHTS, CDR2 YDEGEE. V was trimmed by 0 bases and J by 6 bases, leaving 4 bases between them. CDR3: CASSLASQPQHF. DNA of the CDR3: TGTGCCAGCAGCTTGGCCTCTCAGCCCCAGCATTTT.

This clone was observed a handful of times. The V call is TRBV7-2, the J call TRBJ2-1; maybe TRBD2 (6 bases). There are 15 residues in the CDR3. The V gene lost 0 bases and the J gene lost 9 bases, with 15 bases spanning the gap. The germline gives CDR1 SGHTA, CDR2 FQGNSA. The CDR3 sequence is CASSLAAVAGGEQFF. The DNA of the CDR3 is TGTGCCAGCAGCTTAGCGGCGGTGGCCGGGGGTGAGCAGTTCTTC. Looking up the rest from reference TRBV7-2 and TRBJ2-1 gives the full variable domain: GAGVSQSPSNKVTEKGKDVELRCDPISGHTALYWYRQSLGQGLEFLIYFQGNSAPDKSGLPSDRFSAERTGGSVSTLTIQRTQQEDSAVYLCASSLAAVAGGEQFFGPGTRLTVL.

This chain links TRBV7-2 with TRBJ1-2, with D tentatively TRBD1 (5 bases). Germline values: CDR1 SGHTA, CDR2 FQGNSA. V was pared by 0 bases and J by 4 bases, with 15 bases between. The CDR3 contains 16 residues. CDR3 in amino acids: CASSLATAGPGYGYTF. The CDR3 DNA follows: TGTGCCAGCAGCTTAGCCACAGCGGGGCCGGGCTATGGCTACACCTTC.

In this sample, this clone turned up a few times. This chain connects TRBV7-9 to TRBJ1-1; no firm D call. Trimming stripped 1 base from V and 1 base from J, with 16 bases between. Germline V gene sequence: CDR1 SEHNR, CDR2 FQNEAQ (reference sequence). There are 17 residues in the CDR3. DNA for the CDR3: TGTGCCAGCAGCTTAGGAGGGAGCGGTGGGAGGAACACTGAAGCTTTCTTT. Translating it yields CASSLGGSGGRNTEAFF.

This sequence joins TRBV9 and TRBJ1-2; 8 bases agree with TRBD1. Germline V gene data show CDR1 as SGDLS and CDR2 as YYNGEE. This CDR3 comprises 14 residues. Unmatched junction bases numbered 10, after V lost 4 bases and J lost 8 bases. The CDR3 sequence: CASSPNQGAPGYTF. In nucleotides, the CDR3 is TGTGCCAGCAGCCCAAATCAGGGGGCGCCGGGCTACACCTTC.

This clone was found many times. The chain joins TRBV7-9 to TRBJ2-7, with 10 bases identical to TRBD1. Trimming removed 8 bases from V and 6 bases from J; junction bases left unmatched: 10. This CDR3 is 14 amino acids long. Germline V CDR1 and CDR2: SEHNR, FQNEAQ (reference sequence). This chain's CDR3 is CASGGTGALLEQYF. The CDR3 bases are TGTGCCAGCGGCGGGACAGGGGCCCTTCTCGAGCAGTACTTC.

A note on this clone: Distinct nucleotide sequences in the sample also encode this CDR3. This rearrangement joins TRBV11-3 to TRBJ1-1; tentative D call: TRBD1 (6 bases). This CDR3 spans 13 amino acids. Deletions cut 0 bases from V and 11 bases from J, with 13 bases between. Germline V gene data show CDR1 as SGHNT and CDR2 as YENEEA. In DNA, the CDR3 is TGTGCCAGCAGCTTAGAAGACAGGATGGGCGCTTTCTTT. It specifies CASSLEDRMGAFF.

About this clone itself: Other nucleotide sequences in the sample specify the same CDR3. V is TRBV9 and J is TRBJ2-1; perhaps TRBD2 as D (6 bases). This CDR3 comprises 15 residues. Germline V gene lookup returns CDR1 SGDLS and CDR2 YYNGEE. Trimming cost V 0 bases and J 3 bases, with 10 bases left between them. The CDR3 DNA follows: TGTGCCAGCAGCGTAGACGGGGGAGGCTACAATGAGCAGTTCTTC. Its translation is CASSVDGGGYNEQFF.

This clone was seen only once. The chain carries TRBV5-1 and TRBJ1-5, with 8 bases identical to TRBD1. J lost 6 bases, V lost 5 bases, and 13 bases had no gene match. The CDR3 spans 16 residues. Germline V lookup: CDR1 SGHRS, CDR2 YFSETQ. CDR3 coding DNA: TGCGCCAGCAGGTCAGACCCCTCAACAGGGGGTCAGCCCCAGCATTTT. This codes for CASRSDPSTGGQPQHF.

V and J are TRBV19 and TRBJ2-2, with D unresolved. The CDR3 is made up of 16 amino acids. Trimming cost V 5 bases and J 4 bases, with 17 bases left between them. Looked up from germline, CDR1 is LNHDA and CDR2 is SQIVND (reference sequence). This CDR3 reads CASSSLSGVGTGELFF. CDR3 DNA: TGTGCCAGTAGTTCACTAAGTGGAGTAGGCACCGGGGAGCTGTTTTTT.

The chain recombines TRBV6-5 with TRBJ2-7; D is perhaps TRBD1 (7 bases). Trimming shortened V by 0 bases and J by 5 bases, and 17 bases separated the two germline ends. Germline lookup yields CDR1 MNHEY and CDR2 SVGAGI. The CDR3 consists of 16 residues. The CDR3 DNA follows: TGTGCCAGCAGTTACTCGAGACAGGGAGGTCAGGACGAGCAGTACTTC. Amino acid sequence: CASSYSRQGGQDEQYF.

This chain links TRBV6-5 with TRBJ1-5, with 9 bases that match TRBD1. This CDR3 spans 12 amino acids. CDR1 is MNHEY, CDR2 SVGAGI, per germline. Losses at the gene ends were 7 bases for V and 11 bases for J; bases not matched to a gene: 6. CDR3 sequence: CASNTGGLAQHF. CDR3 DNA sequence: TGTGCCAGCAACACAGGGGGCCTTGCCCAGCATTTT.

The gene calls are TRBV29-1 and TRBJ1-2, with 9 bases fitting TRBD1. CDR1 and CDR2 from the germline V gene are SQVTM and ANQGSEA. Germline trimming cut 7 bases from V and 7 bases from J; bases unmatched to any gene: 7. The CDR3 is 12 amino acids. Here the CDR3 DNA reads TGCAGCGCGGGACAGGGTGACTCTGGCTACACCTTC. Translation gives CSAGQGDSGYTF.

This clone was recorded only once. This sequence joins TRBV4-1 and TRBJ1-4; TRBD1 matches at 8 bases. The CDR3 runs 14 residues. Germline V gene data show CDR1 as MGHRA and CDR2 as YSYEKL. V lost 1 base to trimming and J lost 8 bases; unmatched junction nucleotides: 3. The CDR3 sequence: CASSQGTGNEKLFF. Here the CDR3 DNA reads TGCGCCAGCAGCCAAGGGACAGGGAACGAAAAACTGTTTTTT.

The chain carries TRBV18 and TRBJ1-2, with a weak D call TRBD1 (5 bases). The V gene lost 2 bases and the J gene lost 6 bases, with 7 bases spanning the gap. Germline V gives CDR1 KGHSH, CDR2 LQKENI. The CDR3 runs to 12 residues. CDR3 bases: TGTGCCAGCTCACCAGGCAGGGATGGCTACACCTTC. Translating it yields CASSPGRDGYTF. The complete variable domain, with remaining parts taken from reference TRBV18 and TRBJ1-2, reads NAGVMQNPRHLVRRRGQEARLRCSPMKGHSHVYWYRQLPEEGLKFMVYLQKENIIDESGMPKERFSAEFPKEGPSILRIQQVVRGDSAAYFCASSPGRDGYTFGSGTRLTVV.

The V call is TRBV11-2, the J call TRBJ2-2; D gene ambiguous. This CDR3 contains 13 residues. Germline V gene sequence: CDR1 SGHAT, CDR2 FQNNGV. The germline V and J ends were trimmed by 4 bases and 5 bases, with 8 bases remaining between them. The CDR3, as DNA: TGTGCCAGCAGCTCAACGAGAACCGGGGAGCTGTTTTTT. This sequence encodes CASSSTRTGELFF.

The chain combines TRBV4-3 with TRBJ1-6; D remains unclear. Deletions cut 0 bases from V and 9 bases from J, with 15 bases between. Germline CDR1 and CDR2: LGHNA and YSLEER. The CDR3 contains 16 residues. CDR3 amino acids: CASSQDWGDSVSPLHF. CDR3 DNA: TGCGCCAGCAGCCAAGATTGGGGAGATTCAGTTTCACCCCTCCACTTT.

This chain connects TRBV7-3 to TRBJ2-2; unclear D gene. Per the germline V gene, CDR1 is SGHTA and CDR2 is FQGTGA. The V gene lost 1 base and the J gene lost 1 base, with 10 bases spanning the gap. The CDR3 runs 16 residues. The CDR3 spells CASSLMATGNTGELFF. As DNA, the CDR3 is TGTGCCAGCAGCTTAATGGCGACGGGGAACACCGGGGAGCTGTTTTTT.

The CDR3 region is CAISDDRGINQPQHF. CDR3 coding DNA: TGTGCCATCAGTGATGACAGGGGGATCAATCAGCCCCAGCATTTT. The rearrangement links TRBV10-3 to TRBJ1-5, with 9 bases matching TRBD1. The CDR3 spans 15 residues. With 3 bases clipped from V and 3 bases from J, the junction kept 3 bases outside the gene matches. Germline CDR1 ENHRY, CDR2 SYGVKD.